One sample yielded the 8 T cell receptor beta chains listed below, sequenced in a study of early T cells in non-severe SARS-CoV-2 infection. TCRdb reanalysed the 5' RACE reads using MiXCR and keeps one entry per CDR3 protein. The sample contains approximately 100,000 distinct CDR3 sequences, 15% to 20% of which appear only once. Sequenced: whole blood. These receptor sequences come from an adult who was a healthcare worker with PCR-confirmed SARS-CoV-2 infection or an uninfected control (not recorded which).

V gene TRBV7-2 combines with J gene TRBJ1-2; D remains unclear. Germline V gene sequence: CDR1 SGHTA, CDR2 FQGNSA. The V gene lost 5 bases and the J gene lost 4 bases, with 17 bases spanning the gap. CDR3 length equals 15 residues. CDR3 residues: CASSESLVPSYGYTF. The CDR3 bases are TGTGCCAGCAGCGAAAGTTTGGTACCCTCCTATGGCTACACCTTC.

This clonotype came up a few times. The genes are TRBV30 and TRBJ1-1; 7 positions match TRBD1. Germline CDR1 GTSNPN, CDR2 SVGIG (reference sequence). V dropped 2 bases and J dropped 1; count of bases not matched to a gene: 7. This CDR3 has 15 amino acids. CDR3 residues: CAWSTPGTENTEAFF. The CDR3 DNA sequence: TGTGCCTGGAGTACCCCCGGGACAGAGAACACTGAAGCTTTCTTT.

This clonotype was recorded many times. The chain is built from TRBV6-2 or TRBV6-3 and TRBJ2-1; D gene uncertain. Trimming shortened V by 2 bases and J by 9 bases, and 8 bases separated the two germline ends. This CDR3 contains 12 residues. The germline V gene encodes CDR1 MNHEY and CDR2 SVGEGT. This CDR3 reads CASSYVPSEQFF. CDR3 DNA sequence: TGTGCCAGCAGTTACGTCCCCAGTGAGCAGTTCTTC.

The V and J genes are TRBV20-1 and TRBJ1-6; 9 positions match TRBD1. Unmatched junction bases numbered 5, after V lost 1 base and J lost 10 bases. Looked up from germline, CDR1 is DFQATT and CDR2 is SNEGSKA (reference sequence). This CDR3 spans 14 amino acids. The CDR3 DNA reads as TGCAGTGCTAGAGGGGGGACAGGGCGGTCACCCCTCCACTTT. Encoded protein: CSARGGTGRSPLHF.

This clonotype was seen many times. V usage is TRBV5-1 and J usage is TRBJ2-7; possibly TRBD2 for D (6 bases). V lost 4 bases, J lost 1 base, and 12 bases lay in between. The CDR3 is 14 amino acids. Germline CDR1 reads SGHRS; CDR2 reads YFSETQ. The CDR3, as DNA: TGCGCCAGCAGCGAGAGACTAGATTCCTACGAGCAGTACTTC. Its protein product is CASSERLDSYEQYF.

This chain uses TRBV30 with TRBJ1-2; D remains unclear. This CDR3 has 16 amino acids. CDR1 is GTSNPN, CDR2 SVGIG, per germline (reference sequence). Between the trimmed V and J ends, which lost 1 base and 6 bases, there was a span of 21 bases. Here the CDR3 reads CAWSALRASLIDGYTF. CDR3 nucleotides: TGTGCCTGGAGTGCTCTGCGGGCATCGTTAATAGATGGCTACACCTTC.

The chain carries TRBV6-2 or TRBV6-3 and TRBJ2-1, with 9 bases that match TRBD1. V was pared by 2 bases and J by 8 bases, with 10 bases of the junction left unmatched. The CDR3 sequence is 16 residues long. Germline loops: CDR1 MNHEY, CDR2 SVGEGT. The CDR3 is CASSYPKGQGNHEQFF. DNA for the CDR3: TGTGCCAGCAGTTACCCGAAGGGACAGGGTAACCATGAGCAGTTCTTC.

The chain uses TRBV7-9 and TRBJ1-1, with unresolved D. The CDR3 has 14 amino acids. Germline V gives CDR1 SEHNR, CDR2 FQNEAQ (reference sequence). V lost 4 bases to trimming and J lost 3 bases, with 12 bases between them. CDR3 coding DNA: TGTGCCAGCAGCTGGCCAGTGGAGGACACTGAAGCTTTCTTT. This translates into CASSWPVEDTEAFF.